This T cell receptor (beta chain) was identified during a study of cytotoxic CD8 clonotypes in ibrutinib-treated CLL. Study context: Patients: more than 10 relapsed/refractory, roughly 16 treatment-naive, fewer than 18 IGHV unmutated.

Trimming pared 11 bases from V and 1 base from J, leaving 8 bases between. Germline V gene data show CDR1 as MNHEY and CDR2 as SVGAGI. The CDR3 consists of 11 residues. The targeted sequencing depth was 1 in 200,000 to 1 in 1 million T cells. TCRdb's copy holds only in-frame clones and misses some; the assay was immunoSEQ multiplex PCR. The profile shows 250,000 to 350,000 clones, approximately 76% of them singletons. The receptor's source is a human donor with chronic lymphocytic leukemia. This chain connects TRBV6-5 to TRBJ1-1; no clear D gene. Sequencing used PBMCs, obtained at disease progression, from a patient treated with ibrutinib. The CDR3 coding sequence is TGTGCCTGCCGTAGGAACACTGAAGCTTTCTTT. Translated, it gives CACRRNTEAFF.